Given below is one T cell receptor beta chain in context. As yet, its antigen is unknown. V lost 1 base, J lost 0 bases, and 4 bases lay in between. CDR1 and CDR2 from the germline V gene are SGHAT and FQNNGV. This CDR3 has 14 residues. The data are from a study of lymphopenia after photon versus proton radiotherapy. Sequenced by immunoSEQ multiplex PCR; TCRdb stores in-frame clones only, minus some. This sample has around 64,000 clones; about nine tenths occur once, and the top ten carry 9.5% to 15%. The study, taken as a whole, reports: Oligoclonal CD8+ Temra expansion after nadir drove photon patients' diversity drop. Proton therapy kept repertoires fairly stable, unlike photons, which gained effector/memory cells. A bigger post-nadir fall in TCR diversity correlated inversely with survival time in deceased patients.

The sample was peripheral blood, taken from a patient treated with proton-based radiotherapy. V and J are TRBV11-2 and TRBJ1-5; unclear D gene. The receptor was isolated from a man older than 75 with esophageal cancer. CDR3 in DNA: TGTGCCAGCAGCTTAGTGGGTAGCAATCAGCCCCAGCATTTT. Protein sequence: CASSLVGSNQPQHF.